This T cell receptor (beta chain) appears in the sequencing data of a study of blood T cells in healthy people across ages. Study-wide results and limits: When set beside aged donors, long-lived donors presented more naive CD4+ cells and higher diversity.

Together with a sample-barcoded 5' primer, a J-beta primer mix was included in a second PCR lasting about 7 to 11 cycles. The template-switch adaptor, which had 12 random nucleotides, put a tag on each cDNA molecule. Each CDR3 protein gets one entry after TCRdb re-called the 5' RACE reads with MiXCR. Altogether more than 800,000 distinct CDR3 sequences are present, more than 35% being singletons, with the ten largest covering about 20%. CDR1 SGDLS and CDR2 YYNGEE come from the germline V gene. V lost 3 bases and J 3 bases, leaving 13 bases between the germline ends. The CDR3 has 14 residues. This clonotype has just a few counts. Its antigen is as yet unknown. The individuals who served as donors were healthy Caucasians living in Russia, aged roughly 6 to 90. Isolating PBMCs gave at least 6 million of these cells per sample.

The J gene is TRBJ2-7, the V gene TRBV9, with D perhaps assigned TRBD1 or TRBD2 (6 bases each). The receptor was derived from a woman aged 55-70 years in good health. Sequencing used blood. In DNA, the CDR3 is TGTGCCAGCAGCGAGGGGGACTGGAGCTACGAGCAGTACTTC. Translated: CASSEGDWSYEQYF. Drawing the rest from reference TRBV9 and TRBJ2-7, the complete variable domain is DSGVTQTPKHLITATGQRVTLRCSPRSGDLSVYWYQQSLDQGLQFLIQYYNGEERAKGNILERFSAQQFPDLHSELNLSSLELGDSALYFCASSEGDWSYEQYFGPGTRLTVT.